One and the same sample provided the 4 T cell receptor beta chains below, sequenced in a study of shared clonotypes between healthy human individuals. Produced via immunoSEQ multiplex PCR; TCRdb's table is partial and in-frame only. The sample holds just over 2,000,000 clones, 85% to 95% seen once. Sequencing was carried out using naive CD4+ T cells sorted from blood. Stated subset: CD45RA+ positively selected. The receptors stem from a man between 18 and 35 years old in good health.

V and J are TRBV11-2 and TRBJ1-2, with D possibly matching TRBD1 (5 bases). Looked up from germline, CDR1 is SGHAT and CDR2 is FQNNGV. The CDR3 totals 17 residues. With 1 base removed from V and 5 bases from J, the gap between germline ends came to 20 bases. CDR3 sequence: CASSLVGREEPGYGYTF. Here the CDR3 DNA reads TGTGCCAGCAGCTTAGTCGGCAGGGAAGAACCCGGATATGGCTACACCTTC.

Concerning this clone itself: This may be a read error: a much more frequent sequence differs by one nucleotide. J is TRBJ1-2 and V is TRBV28, with D hard to call. Germline lookup yields CDR1 MDHEN and CDR2 SYDVKM. This CDR3 has 12 amino acids. With 5 bases removed from V and 1 base from J, the gap between germline ends came to 5 bases. CDR3 sequence reads: CASSDNNYGYTF. CDR3 DNA sequence: TGTGCCAGCAGTGATAATAACTATGGCTACACCTTC.

This chain joins TRBV27 and TRBJ2-1; unclear D gene. Germline CDR1 is MNHEY and CDR2 is SMNVEV (reference sequence). The CDR3 is made up of 11 amino acids. V was trimmed by 5 bases and J by 9 bases, leaving 8 bases between them. In DNA form, the CDR3 reads TGTGCCAGCAGTATGGGAATTGAGCAGTTCTTC. As protein: CASSMGIEQFF.

Regarding this clone: The junction does not match germline at one end; this may be a read error. The CDR3: CAISESGVAGAGDF. CDR3 nucleotides: TGTGCCATCAGTGAGTCCGGAGTAGCGGGTGCAGGGGACTTC. The chain combines TRBV10-3 with TRBJ2-7; possibly TRBD2 for D (7 bases). The CDR3 covers 14 residues. Germline CDR1 and CDR2: ENHRY and SYGVKD.